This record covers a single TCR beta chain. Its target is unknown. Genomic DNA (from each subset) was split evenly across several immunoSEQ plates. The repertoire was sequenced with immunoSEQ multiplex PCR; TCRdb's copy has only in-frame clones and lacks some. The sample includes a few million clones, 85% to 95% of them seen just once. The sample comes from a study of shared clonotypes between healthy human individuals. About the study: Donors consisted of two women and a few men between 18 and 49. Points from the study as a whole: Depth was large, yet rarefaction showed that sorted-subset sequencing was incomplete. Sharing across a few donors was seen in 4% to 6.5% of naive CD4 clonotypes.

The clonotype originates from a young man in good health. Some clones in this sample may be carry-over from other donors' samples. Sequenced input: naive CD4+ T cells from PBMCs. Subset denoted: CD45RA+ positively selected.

CDR3 protein: CASSPGGGHPSTDTQYF. The CDR3 bases are TGTGCCAGCAGCCCAGGCGGGGGGCACCCTAGCACAGATACGCAGTATTTT. The rearrangement links TRBV7-3 to TRBJ2-3; 8 nucleotides match TRBD2. This CDR3 region has 17 residues. Trimming at V came to 5 bases and at J to 0 bases, leaving 10 bases not matched to a gene. Germline CDR1 reads SGHTA; CDR2 reads FQGTGA.